The 30 T cell receptor beta chains below all came from one sample that was sequenced in a study of blood T cell repertoires in COVID-19. Assay: immunoSEQ multiplex PCR; the TCRdb copy retains only in-frame clones and omits some. Found here are tens of thousands of clones, roughly 80% of them singletons; the top ten hold 7.4%. Source material: peripheral blood. The source of these receptors is a man in his fifties or sixties with active COVID-19.

The V and J genes are TRBV6-2 or TRBV6-3 and TRBJ1-1; weak D call: TRBD1 (5 bases). Trimming left V 4 bases short and J 9 bases short, with 18 bases between. This CDR3 spans 14 amino acids. Germline V gene data show CDR1 as MNHEY and CDR2 as SVGEGT. The CDR3 loop is CASSSTAVQSKAFF. The CDR3 DNA sequence: TGTGCCAGCAGTTCGACAGCCGTACAGAGTAAAGCTTTCTTT.

The chain has TRBV5-6 and TRBJ2-7; weak D call: TRBD2 (6 bases). Near its end, the DNA agrees better with TRBJ2-5, so the J call may be wrong. There are 15 residues in the CDR3. Germline V CDR1 and CDR2: SGHDT, YYEEEE. As DNA, the CDR3 is TGTGCCAGCAGCTTGGACCCCGGGGGTAGGGAGACCCAGTACTTC. Its translation: CASSLDPGGRETQYF.

The chain links TRBV6-5 to TRBJ1-1, with D possibly TRBD1 on 5 matching bases. Trimming shortened V by 6 bases and J by 5 bases, and 16 bases separated the two germline ends. Germline V lookup: CDR1 MNHEY, CDR2 SVGAGI. The CDR3 is 14 residues long. CDR3 sequence (DNA): TGTGCCAGCAGAACTCCTAGGGGTGGAACTGAAGCTTTCTTT. Its protein product is CASRTPRGGTEAFF.

The chain uses TRBV7-2 and TRBJ2-1; 10 positions match TRBD2. The CDR3 covers 17 residues. Germline CDR1 SGHTA, CDR2 FQGNSA. After removal of 6 bases from V and 12 bases from J, the junction contained 20 bases not matched to a gene. The CDR3 sequence: CASRLAGRSGRAQGQFF. In DNA form, the CDR3 reads TGTGCCAGCAGGCTGGCAGGGAGAAGCGGGAGGGCCCAGGGGCAGTTCTTC.

This chain connects TRBV19 to TRBJ2-3; the D is unclear. Trimming cost V 9 bases and J 5 bases, with 18 bases left between them. CDR3 size: 14 residues. CDR1 LNHDA and CDR2 SQIVND come from the germline V gene (reference sequence). The CDR3 sequence: CASSLFESGDTQYF. Here the CDR3 DNA reads TGTGCCAGCTCCCTCTTTGAATCCGGAGATACGCAGTATTTT.

The chain uses TRBV5-6 and TRBJ2-3; 11 bases fit TRBD2. The CDR3 has 17 residues. Per germline, CDR1 SGHDT and CDR2 YYEEEE. The J segment lost 6 bases and the V segment lost 4 bases, leaving 13 bases of the junction unmatched. The CDR3 sequence is CASSRTASGGSWDTQYF. CDR3 in DNA: TGTGCCAGCAGCAGGACGGCTAGCGGGGGGTCCTGGGATACGCAGTATTTT.

The V and J genes are TRBV10-1 and TRBJ1-4; 7 nucleotides agree with TRBD1. After removal of 0 bases from V and 5 bases from J, the junction contained 3 bases not matched to a gene. This CDR3 comprises 15 residues. CDR1 is WNHNN, CDR2 SYGVQD, per germline (reference sequence). The CDR3 loop reads CASSESQGGNEKLFF. As DNA, the CDR3 is TGCGCCAGCAGTGAGTCCCAGGGGGGAAATGAAAAACTGTTTTTT.

Here the CDR3 DNA reads TGTGCCAGCTCAGCCACAAGCCCAGGGGGACTAGCGAGGAATGAGCAGTTCTTC. Translating gives CASSATSPGGLARNEQFF. The chain joins TRBV18 to TRBJ2-1; 10 bases align to TRBD2. The germline V gene has CDR1 KGHSH and CDR2 LQKENI. The V and J ends lost 5 bases and 7 bases, in that order; junction bases with no gene match: 17. The CDR3 is 18 residues long.

The chain employs TRBV28 and TRBJ2-5, with a tentative D call TRBD2 (7 bases). Germline V gene sequence: CDR1 MDHEN, CDR2 SYDVKM. Trimming took off 5 bases at V and 1 base at J, with 14 bases between the two ends. The CDR3 covers 15 residues. The CDR3 here is CASSRGGAGQETQYF. The DNA for the CDR3 is TGTGCCAGCAGTAGGGGGGGGGCGGGCCAAGAGACCCAGTACTTC.

The chain uses TRBV6-5 and TRBJ2-3; 8 bases agree with TRBD2. The germline V gene encodes CDR1 MNHEY and CDR2 SVGAGI. The CDR3 runs 14 residues. The V segment lost 7 bases and the J segment 1 base; nucleotides outside the gene matches: 4. The CDR3 nucleotides are TGTGCCAGCATTCCACTAGCGGGCACAGATACGCAGTATTTT. Translation: CASIPLAGTDTQYF.

The sample holds a few counts of this clone. This chain uses TRBV4-2 with TRBJ2-1; TRBD2 matches 7 bases. From germline, CDR1 is LGHNA and CDR2 YNFKEQ. Losses at the gene ends were 4 bases for V and 4 bases for J; bases not matched to a gene: 10. The CDR3 extends over 16 amino acids. This CDR3 is CASSPTGGTTYNEQFF. CDR3 coding DNA: TGTGCCAGCAGCCCCACCGGCGGGACTACTTACAATGAGCAGTTCTTC.

This CDR3 reads CASSIFIGNEQYF. CDR3 nucleotide sequence: TGTGCCAGTAGTATTTTCATCGGGAACGAGCAGTACTTC. The chain has TRBV19 and TRBJ2-7, with D tentatively TRBD2 (5 bases). The CDR3 consists of 13 residues. Germline V lookup: CDR1 LNHDA, CDR2 SQIVND (reference sequence). The ends were cut back, 3 bases at V and 5 bases at J, with 11 bases in the middle.

This clone appeared a single time. The genes are TRBV19 and TRBJ2-7; 11 positions match TRBD2. There are 16 residues in the CDR3. CDR1 LNHDA and CDR2 SQIVND come from the germline V gene (reference sequence). V shed 6 bases, J shed 3 bases, and the junction held 10 bases outside the gene matches. CDR3 amino acids: CASSLLPSGRIYEQYF. CDR3 bases: TGTGCCAGTAGCCTCCTTCCTAGCGGGAGGATCTACGAGCAGTACTTC.

The chain carries TRBV5-1 and TRBJ2-1; D is perhaps TRBD2 (6 bases). Germline CDR1 reads SGHRS; CDR2 reads YFSETQ. Trimming stripped 4 bases from V and 3 bases from J, with 11 bases between. This CDR3 is built from 14 residues. The CDR3 nucleotides are TGCGCCAGCAGCACGGGAGAGTTCTACAATGAGCAGTTCTTC. It codes for CASSTGEFYNEQFF.

The chain uses TRBV7-2 and TRBJ2-5, with D unresolved. V lost 3 bases and J 5 bases, leaving 4 bases between the germline ends. The V gene's germline CDR1 is SGHTA and CDR2 FQGNSA. CDR3 length equals 11 residues. The CDR3, as DNA: TGTGCCAGCAGCTTTTCGGAGACCCAGTACTTC. Residues: CASSFSETQYF.

The rearrangement links TRBV5-1 to TRBJ2-1, with 11 bases aligning to TRBD2. CDR1 is SGHRS, CDR2 YFSETQ, per germline. V shed 2 bases and J 6 bases; nucleotides not matched to a gene: 4. The CDR3 runs to 15 residues. CDR3 DNA sequence: TGCGCCAGCAGCTTCCGACTAGCGGGGCCCAATGAGCAGTTCTTC. It specifies CASSFRLAGPNEQFF. Together with reference TRBV5-1 and TRBJ2-1, the CDR3 gives the full variable domain: KAGVTQTPRYLIKTRGQQVTLSCSPISGHRSVSWYQQTPGQGLQFLFEYFSETQRNKGNFPGRFSGRQFSNSRSEMNVSTLELGDSALYLCASSFRLAGPNEQFFGPGTRLTVL.

The genes are TRBV27 and TRBJ2-7, with 10 bases aligning to TRBD1. The CDR3 contains 18 residues. The trim removed 4 bases at V and 4 bases at J, leaving 16 bases unmatched. The V gene's germline CDR1 is MNHEY and CDR2 SMNVEV (reference sequence). CDR3 protein: CASSSPGGGTGDLYEQYF. The CDR3 DNA sequence: TGTGCCAGCAGTTCCCCCGGGGGCGGGACAGGGGATCTTTACGAGCAGTACTTC.

V is TRBV12-5 and J is TRBJ2-1; 11 nucleotides line up with TRBD2. CDR1 and CDR2 from the germline V gene are LGHNT and FRNRAP. V shed 1 base, J shed 7 bases, and the junction held 9 bases outside the gene matches. This CDR3 has 17 amino acids. CDR3 region: CASGLGRLAGGKNEQFF. The CDR3 region has the DNA TGTGCTAGTGGTTTGGGCCGCCTAGCGGGAGGTAAAAATGAGCAGTTCTTC.

The rearrangement joins TRBV7-9 to TRBJ2-1, with TRBD2 as a possible D gene (6 bases). This CDR3 contains 15 residues. Per germline, CDR1 SEHNR and CDR2 FQNEAQ (reference sequence). Trimming removed 8 bases at V and 5 bases at J, with 19 bases between. The CDR3: CASSGWSVADNEQFF. The CDR3 DNA reads TGTGCCAGCTCGGGATGGAGTGTAGCGGACAATGAGCAGTTCTTC.

The chain has TRBV7-6 and TRBJ2-3, with 11 bases aligning to TRBD2. From germline, CDR1 is SGHVS and CDR2 FNYEAQ. The length of the CDR3 is 17 residues. J lost 6 bases, V lost 0 bases, and 8 bases had no gene match. CDR3: CASSLAGPSGGFDTQYF. The CDR3 region has the DNA TGTGCCAGCAGCTTAGCGGGGCCTAGCGGGGGGTTCGATACGCAGTATTTT. Looking up the rest from reference TRBV7-6 and TRBJ2-3 gives the full variable domain: GAGVSQSPRYKVTKRGQDVALRCDPISGHVSLYWYRQALGQGPEFLTYFNYEAQQDKSGLPNDRFSAERPEGSISTLTIQRTEQRDSAMYRCASSLAGPSGGFDTQYFGPGTRLTVL.

For the CDR3, the DNA is TGTGCCAGCAGTTTCCCGGGACAGGGGAGTTTCGATACGCAGTATTTT. Its translation is CASSFPGQGSFDTQYF. This chain joins TRBV28 and TRBJ2-3; TRBD1 matches 10 bases. V lost 3 bases to trimming and J lost 6 bases; unmatched junction nucleotides: 9. The CDR3 is 16 residues long. Germline V lookup: CDR1 MDHEN, CDR2 SYDVKM. The full variable domain, its missing parts supplied by reference TRBV28 and TRBJ2-3, is DVKVTQSSRYLVKRTGEKVFLECVQDMDHENMFWYRQDPGLGLRLIYFSYDVKMKEKGDIPEGYSVSREKKERFSLILESASTNQTSMYLCASSFPGQGSFDTQYFGPGTRLTVL.

The chain carries TRBV7-3 and TRBJ2-1; 8 positions match TRBD1. Germline CDR1 is SGHTA and CDR2 is FQGTGA. The length of the CDR3 is 15 residues. V was clipped by 2 bases and J by 6 bases; unmatched bases: 6. The DNA of the CDR3 is TGTGCCAGCAGCTTAGGCGGGACAGGTAGCAATGAGCAGTTCTTC. As protein: CASSLGGTGSNEQFF.

The chain has TRBV29-1 and TRBJ2-2; 8 positions match TRBD1. Trimming removed 3 bases from V and 6 bases from J; junction bases left unmatched: 9. The V gene's germline CDR1 is SQVTM and CDR2 ANQGSEA. This CDR3 contains 15 residues. Here the CDR3 reads CSVDTDRVGAGELFF. The CDR3 bases are TGCAGCGTTGACACGGACAGGGTTGGGGCCGGGGAGCTGTTTTTT.

The rearrangement links TRBV11-2 to TRBJ2-7, with 7 nucleotides matching TRBD2. The CDR3 is 15 residues long. The germline V gene encodes CDR1 SGHAT and CDR2 FQNNGV. V trimming: 5 bases; J trimming: 1 base; junction bases outside the gene matches: 8. The CDR3: CASSLEVGGSYEQYF. CDR3 nucleotides: TGTGCCAGCAGCCTCGAGGTCGGGGGGTCCTACGAGCAGTACTTC.

The genes are TRBV27 and TRBJ2-7; 7 bases match TRBD1. With V trimmed by 5 bases and J by 6 bases, 7 bases remained unmatched. Germline V CDR1 and CDR2: MNHEY, SMNVEV (reference sequence). The CDR3 consists of 13 residues. Here the CDR3 reads CASSPDRVSEQYF. CDR3 in DNA: TGTGCCAGCAGTCCAGACAGGGTAAGCGAGCAGTACTTC.

The J gene is TRBJ2-7, the V gene TRBV4-1; tentatively, D is TRBD2 (5 bases). The CDR3 loop spans 15 amino acids. Trimming removed 0 bases from V and 2 bases from J, with 11 bases in between. Germline V gives CDR1 MGHRA, CDR2 YSYEKL. CDR3 loop: CASSQDPGTTYEQYF. The CDR3 region has the DNA TGCGCCAGCAGCCAAGATCCGGGAACAACCTACGAGCAGTACTTC.

The chain combines TRBV28 with TRBJ2-7, with TRBD2 identical over 7 bases. Per the germline V gene, CDR1 is MDHEN and CDR2 is SYDVKM. The CDR3 runs 14 residues. V trimming: 6 bases; J trimming: 3 bases; junction bases outside the gene matches: 8. The CDR3 nucleotides read TGTGCCAGCAGGAGGGAGGGGCAGGACTACGAGCAGTACTTC. This codes for CASRREGQDYEQYF.

The rearrangement joins TRBV5-6 to TRBJ2-1; TRBD1 might be the D (5 bases). V shed 2 bases and J shed 4 bases, with 13 bases lying between them. Germline loops: CDR1 SGHDT, CDR2 YYEEEE. The CDR3 has 15 amino acids. CDR3 residues: CASSFQGDDYNEQFF. Here the CDR3 DNA reads TGTGCCAGCAGCTTTCAGGGTGACGATTACAATGAGCAGTTCTTC.

This rearrangement joins TRBV18 to TRBJ1-1; no reliable D call. This CDR3 has 16 amino acids. The germline V gene has CDR1 KGHSH and CDR2 LQKENI. The ends were cut back, 3 bases at V and 4 bases at J, with 18 bases in the middle. Written as DNA, the CDR3 is TGTGCCAGCTCACCGTTTCTTAATCAGCCGGGCACTGAAGCTTTCTTT. The encoded protein is CASSPFLNQPGTEAFF. The full variable domain, in which reference TRBV18 and TRBJ1-1 provide the parts outside the CDR3, is NAGVMQNPRHLVRRRGQEARLRCSPMKGHSHVYWYRQLPEEGLKFMVYLQKENIIDESGMPKERFSAEFPKEGPSILRIQQVVRGDSAAYFCASSPFLNQPGTEAFFGQGTRLTVV.

This clone has a handful of counts. This sequence joins TRBV11-2 and TRBJ2-7; tentative D call: TRBD1 (5 bases). Trimming pared 1 base from V and 9 bases from J, leaving 19 bases between. The germline gives CDR1 SGHAT, CDR2 FQNNGV. The CDR3 loop spans 15 amino acids. This CDR3 reads CASSLVPQGRLGQYF. The DNA of the CDR3 is TGTGCCAGCAGCTTAGTCCCCCAGGGCCGCTTGGGGCAGTACTTC.